There are a few counts of the clone carrying this TCR beta chain. Assay: immunoSEQ multiplex PCR; the TCRdb copy retains only in-frame clones and omits some. This sample carries fewer than 4,500 clones, approximately 25% of them seen once, and the ten largest clones take around 13%. Treatment: randomized to nivolumab then ipilimumab (arm A) or the reverse (arm B). This sample is part of a study of sequential checkpoint blockade in melanoma. Study background: Arm A got nivolumab then ipilimumab; arm B the reverse, 1:1. DNA from 91 pretreatment tumor samples underwent TCRβ immunosequencing.

The CDR3 runs 13 residues. V was clipped by 0 bases and J by 4 bases, with 7 bases between them. CDR1 and CDR2 (germline): SGDLS, YYNGEE. This receptor was taken from a human donor with melanoma. The sample was tumor tissue (inferred from file names), taken from a patient given nivolumab and ipilimumab in sequence. The V call is TRBV9, the J call TRBJ1-2; D is undetermined. The CDR3 sequence: CASSVDPSYGYTF. For the CDR3, the DNA is TGTGCCAGCAGCGTAGATCCTAGCTATGGCTACACCTTC.